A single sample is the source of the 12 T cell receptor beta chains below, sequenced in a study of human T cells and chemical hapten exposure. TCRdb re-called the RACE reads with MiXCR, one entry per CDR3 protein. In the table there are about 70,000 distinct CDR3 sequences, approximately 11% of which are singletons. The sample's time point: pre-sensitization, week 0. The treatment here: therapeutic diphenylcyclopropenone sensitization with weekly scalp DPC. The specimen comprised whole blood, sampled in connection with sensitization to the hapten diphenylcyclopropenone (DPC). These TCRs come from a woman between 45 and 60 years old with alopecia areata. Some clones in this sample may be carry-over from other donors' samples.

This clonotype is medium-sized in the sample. Written as DNA, the CDR3 is TGTGCCAGCAGTCTACCTAATCAGCCCCAGCATTTT. Translated, it gives CASSLPNQPQHF. The rearrangement uses TRBV12-3 or TRBV12-4 and TRBJ1-5, with no clear D. Trimming cost V 5 bases and J 4 bases, with 6 bases left between them. The CDR3 runs 12 residues.

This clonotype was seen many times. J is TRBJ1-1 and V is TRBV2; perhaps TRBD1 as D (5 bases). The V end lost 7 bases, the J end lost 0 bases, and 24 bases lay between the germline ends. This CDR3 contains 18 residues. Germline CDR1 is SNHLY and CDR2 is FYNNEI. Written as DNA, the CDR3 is TGTGCCAGCATGGGTTTAGTGTTTCGTCGGGGGATGAACACTGAAGCTTTCTTT. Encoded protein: CASMGLVFRRGMNTEAFF.

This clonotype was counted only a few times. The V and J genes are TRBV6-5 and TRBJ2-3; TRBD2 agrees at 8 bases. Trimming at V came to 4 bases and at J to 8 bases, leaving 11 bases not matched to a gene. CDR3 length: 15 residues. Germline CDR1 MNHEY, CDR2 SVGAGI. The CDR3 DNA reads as TGTGCCAGCAGTTCGAGCGGGGGAGTCATTGGTACGCAGTATTTT. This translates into CASSSSGGVIGTQYF.

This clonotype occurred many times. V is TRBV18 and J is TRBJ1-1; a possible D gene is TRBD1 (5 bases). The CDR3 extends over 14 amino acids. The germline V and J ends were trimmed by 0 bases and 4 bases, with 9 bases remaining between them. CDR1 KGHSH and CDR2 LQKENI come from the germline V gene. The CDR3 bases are TGTGCCAGCTCACCACCATCCGGGGCCACTGAAGCTTTCTTT. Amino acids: CASSPPSGATEAFF.

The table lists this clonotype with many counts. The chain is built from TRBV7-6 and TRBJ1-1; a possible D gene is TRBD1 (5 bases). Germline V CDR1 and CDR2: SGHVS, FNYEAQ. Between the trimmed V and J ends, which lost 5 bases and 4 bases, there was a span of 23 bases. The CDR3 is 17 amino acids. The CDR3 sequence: CASSLRPDPGRGTEAFF. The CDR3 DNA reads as TGTGCCAGCAGCCTTCGACCGGACCCCGGGAGGGGCACTGAAGCTTTCTTT.

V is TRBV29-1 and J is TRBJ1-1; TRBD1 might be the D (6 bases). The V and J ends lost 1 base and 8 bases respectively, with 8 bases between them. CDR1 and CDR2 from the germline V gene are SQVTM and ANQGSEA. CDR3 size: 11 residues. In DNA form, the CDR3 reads TGCAGCGTTGAAGGGCAGGGGGAAGCTTTCTTT. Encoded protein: CSVEGQGEAFF.

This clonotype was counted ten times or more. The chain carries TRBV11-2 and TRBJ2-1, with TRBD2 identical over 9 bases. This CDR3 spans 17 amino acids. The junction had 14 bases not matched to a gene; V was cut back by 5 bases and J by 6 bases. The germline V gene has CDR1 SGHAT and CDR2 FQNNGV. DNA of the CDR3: TGTGCCAGCAGCCAAACGTACGGCGGGAGGGCGTCCAATGAGCAGTTCTTC. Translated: CASSQTYGGRASNEQFF.

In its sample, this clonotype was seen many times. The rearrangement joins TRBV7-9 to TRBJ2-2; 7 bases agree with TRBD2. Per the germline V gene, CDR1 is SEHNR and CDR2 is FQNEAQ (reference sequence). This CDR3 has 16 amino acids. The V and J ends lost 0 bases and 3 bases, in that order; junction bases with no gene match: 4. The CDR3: CASSLAAGFYTGELFF. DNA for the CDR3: TGTGCCAGCAGCTTAGCAGCGGGATTTTACACCGGGGAGCTGTTTTTT.

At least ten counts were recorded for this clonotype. In nucleotides, the CDR3 is TGCGCCAGCAGCCGTCGAGGGTTCAGCTCTGGGGCCAACGTCCTGACTTTC. Protein: CASSRRGFSSGANVLTF. The chain has TRBV5-1 and TRBJ2-6, with D perhaps TRBD2 (5 bases). The CDR3 consists of 17 residues. V was shortened by 4 bases and J by 0 bases, with 14 bases between the two germline ends. CDR1 and CDR2 (germline): SGHRS, YFSETQ.

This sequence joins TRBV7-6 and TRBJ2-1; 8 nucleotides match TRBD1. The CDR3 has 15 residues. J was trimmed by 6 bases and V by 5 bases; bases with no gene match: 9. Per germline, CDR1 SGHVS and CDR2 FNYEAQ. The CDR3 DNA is TGTGCCAGCAGCCCTGGACAGGGAAGGCGCAATGAGCAGTTCTTC. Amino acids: CASSPGQGRRNEQFF.

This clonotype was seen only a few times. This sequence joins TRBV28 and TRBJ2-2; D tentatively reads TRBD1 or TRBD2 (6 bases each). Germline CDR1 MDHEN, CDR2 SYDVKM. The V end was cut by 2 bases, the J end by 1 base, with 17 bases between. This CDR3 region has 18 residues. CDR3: CASSLPPPGGKNTGELFF. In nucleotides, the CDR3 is TGTGCCAGCAGTTTACCACCCCCCGGGGGCAAGAACACCGGGGAGCTGTTTTTT.

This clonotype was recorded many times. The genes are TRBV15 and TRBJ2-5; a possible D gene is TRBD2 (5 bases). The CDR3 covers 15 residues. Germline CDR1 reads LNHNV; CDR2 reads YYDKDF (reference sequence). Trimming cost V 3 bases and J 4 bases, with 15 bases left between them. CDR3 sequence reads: CATSRGKDSRETQYF. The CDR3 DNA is TGTGCCACCAGCAGGGGGAAGGACTCTCGAGAGACCCAGTACTTC. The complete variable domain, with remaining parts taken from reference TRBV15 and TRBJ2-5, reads DAMVIQNPRYQVTQFGKPVTLSCSQTLNHNVMYWYQQKSSQAPKLLFHYYDKDFNNEADTPDNFQSRRPNTSFCFLDIRSPGLGDTAMYLCATSRGKDSRETQYFGPGTRLLVL.